This record looks at one T cell receptor (beta chain) sequence and its context. The sample is drawn from a study of T cell responses to AZD1222 COVID-19 vaccine. V gave up 4 bases and J gave up 0 bases, with 7 bases separating them. This CDR3 has 14 amino acids. The germline CDR1 and CDR2 sequences are LGHDT and YNNKEL (reference sequence). Here immunoSEQ multiplex PCR was the method, and the copy in TCRdb shows in-frame clones only, minus some. The data hold about 94,000 clones, with roughly 90% observed a single time. The gene calls are TRBV3-1 (or the pseudogene TRBV3-2) and TRBJ1-5; D might be TRBD1 (6 bases). Sequenced here: peripheral blood, sampled 28 days after the second AZD1222 dose. The sequence derives from an adult who received the AZD1222 COVID-19 vaccine. The chain's CDR3 is CASSLRGSNQPQHF. DNA for the CDR3: TGTGCCAGCAGCCTCAGGGGTAGCAATCAGCCCCAGCATTTT.